This T cell receptor beta chain was found in a study of early T cells in non-severe SARS-CoV-2 infection. Across the study: Investigators sequenced bulk RNA drawn from unsorted whole blood, and chains remained unpaired. Whole-study results and caveats: Lookups in VDJdb leaned toward anti-spike CD8 responses and missed private and CD4 specificities.

The germline V and J ends were trimmed by 6 bases and 1 base, with 16 bases remaining between them. The CDR3 has 15 residues. Germline CDR1 is SEHNR and CDR2 is FQNEAQ (reference sequence). The sample holds many counts of this clonotype. The antigen remains undetermined. Unique molecular identifiers tagged individual cDNA molecules. Each CDR3 protein is one row after TCRdb ran MiXCR on the 5' RACE reads. The table has tens of thousands of distinct CDR3 sequences, 10% to 15% seen once. Sequencing was performed on whole blood. V gene TRBV7-9 combines with J gene TRBJ2-7; D assignment may be TRBD1 or TRBD2 (5 bases each). This clonotype originated in an adult who was a healthcare worker with PCR-confirmed SARS-CoV-2 infection or an uninfected control (not recorded which). CDR3 sequence (DNA): TGTGCCAGCAGTTCAACCGGGACGGATTCCTACGAGCAGTACTTC. This encodes CASSSTGTDSYEQYF.